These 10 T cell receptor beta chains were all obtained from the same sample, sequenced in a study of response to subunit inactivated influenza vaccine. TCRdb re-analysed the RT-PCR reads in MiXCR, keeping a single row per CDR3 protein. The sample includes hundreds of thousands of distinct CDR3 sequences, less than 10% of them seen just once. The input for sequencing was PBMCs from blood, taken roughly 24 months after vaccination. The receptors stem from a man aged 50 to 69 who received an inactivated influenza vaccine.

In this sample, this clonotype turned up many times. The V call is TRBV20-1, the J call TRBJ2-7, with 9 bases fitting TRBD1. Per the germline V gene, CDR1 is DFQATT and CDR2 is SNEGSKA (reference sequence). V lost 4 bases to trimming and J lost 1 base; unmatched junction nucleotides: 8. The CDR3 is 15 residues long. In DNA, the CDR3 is TGCAGTGCTATACCCGGGACAGGGAAATCCTACGAGCAGTACTTC. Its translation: CSAIPGTGKSYEQYF.

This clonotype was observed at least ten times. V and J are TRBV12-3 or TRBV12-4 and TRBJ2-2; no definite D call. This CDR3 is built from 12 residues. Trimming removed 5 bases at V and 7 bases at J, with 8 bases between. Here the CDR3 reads CASSLAHGELFF. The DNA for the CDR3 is TGTGCCAGCAGTCTCGCTCACGGGGAGCTGTTTTTT.

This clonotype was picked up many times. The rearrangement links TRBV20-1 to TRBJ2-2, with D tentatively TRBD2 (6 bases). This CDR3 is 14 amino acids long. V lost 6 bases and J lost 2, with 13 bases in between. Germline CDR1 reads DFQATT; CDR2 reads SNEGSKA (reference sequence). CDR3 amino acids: CSAGEAVNTGELFF. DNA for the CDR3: TGCAGTGCCGGGGAGGCCGTAAACACCGGGGAGCTGTTTTTT.

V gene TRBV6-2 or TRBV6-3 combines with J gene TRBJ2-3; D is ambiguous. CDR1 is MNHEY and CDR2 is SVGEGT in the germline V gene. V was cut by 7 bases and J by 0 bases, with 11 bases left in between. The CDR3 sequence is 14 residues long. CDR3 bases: TGTGCCAGCAAGTTGACACGGAGCACAGATACGCAGTATTTT. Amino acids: CASKLTRSTDTQYF.

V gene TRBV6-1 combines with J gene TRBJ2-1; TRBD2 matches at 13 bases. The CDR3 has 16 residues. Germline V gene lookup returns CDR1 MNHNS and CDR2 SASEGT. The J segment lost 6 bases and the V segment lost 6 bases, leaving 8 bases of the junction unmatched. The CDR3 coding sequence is TGTGCCAGCAGCCTCGGACTAGCGGGAGTTGGCAATGAGCAGTTCTTC. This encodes CASSLGLAGVGNEQFF.

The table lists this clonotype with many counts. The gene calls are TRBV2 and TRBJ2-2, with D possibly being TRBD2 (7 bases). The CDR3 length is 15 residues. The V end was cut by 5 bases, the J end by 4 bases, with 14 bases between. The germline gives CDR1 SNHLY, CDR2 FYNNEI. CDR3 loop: CASSTGGASTGELFF. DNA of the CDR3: TGTGCCAGCAGTACGGGGGGCGCGAGCACCGGGGAGCTGTTTTTT. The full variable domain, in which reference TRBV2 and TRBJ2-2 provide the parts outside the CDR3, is EPEVTQTPSHQVTQMGQEVILRCVPISNHLYFYWYRQILGQKVEFLVSFYNNEISEKSEIFDDQFSVERPDGSNFTLKIRSTKLEDSAMYFCASSTGGASTGELFFGEGSRLTVL.

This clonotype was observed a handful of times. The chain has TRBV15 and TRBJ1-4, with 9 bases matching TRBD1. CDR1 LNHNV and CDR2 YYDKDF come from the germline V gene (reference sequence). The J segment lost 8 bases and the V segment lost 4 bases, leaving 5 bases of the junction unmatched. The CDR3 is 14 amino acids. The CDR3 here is CATSKQGAREKLFF. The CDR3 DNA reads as TGTGCCACCAGCAAACAGGGGGCGCGAGAAAAACTGTTTTTT.

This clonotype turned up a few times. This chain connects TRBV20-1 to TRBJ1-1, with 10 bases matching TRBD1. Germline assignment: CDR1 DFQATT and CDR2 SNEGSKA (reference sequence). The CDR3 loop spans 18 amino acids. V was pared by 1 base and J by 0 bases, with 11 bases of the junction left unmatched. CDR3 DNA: TGCAGTGCTAGAGGTGCGACAGGGGGCATGAGGATGAACACTGAAGCTTTCTTT. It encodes CSARGATGGMRMNTEAFF.

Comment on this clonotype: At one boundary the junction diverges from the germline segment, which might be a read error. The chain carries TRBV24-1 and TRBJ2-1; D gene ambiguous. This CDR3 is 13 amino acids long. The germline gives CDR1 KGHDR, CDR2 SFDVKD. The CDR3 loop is CSTSSLRNNEQFF. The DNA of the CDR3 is TGTTCCACCAGTTCGCTGCGGAACAATGAGCAGTTCTTC.

The CDR3: CASSPLTPGRSYEQYF. In nucleotides, the CDR3 is TGTGCCAGCAGTCCACTGACACCGGGACGGTCCTACGAGCAGTACTTC. This chain links TRBV6-1 with TRBJ2-7; TRBD1 or TRBD2 may be the D gene (5 bases each). V gave up 5 bases and J gave up 1 base, with 18 bases separating them. The CDR3 is 16 residues long. Germline V gives CDR1 MNHNS, CDR2 SASEGT.